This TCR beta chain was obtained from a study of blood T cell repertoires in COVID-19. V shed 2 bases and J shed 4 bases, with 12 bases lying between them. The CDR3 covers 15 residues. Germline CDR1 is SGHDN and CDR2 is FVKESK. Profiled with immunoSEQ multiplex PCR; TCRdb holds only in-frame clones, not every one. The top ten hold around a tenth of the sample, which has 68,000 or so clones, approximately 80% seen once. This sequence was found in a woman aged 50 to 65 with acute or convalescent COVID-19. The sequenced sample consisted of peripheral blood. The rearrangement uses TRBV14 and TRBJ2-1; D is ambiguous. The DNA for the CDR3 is TGTGCCAGCAGCCAATCCTCCGCGAGGTACAATGAGCAGTTCTTC. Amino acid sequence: CASSQSSARYNEQFF.